The 28 T cell receptor beta chains listed next were all sequenced from one sample in a study of blood T cell repertoires in COVID-19. This table comes from immunoSEQ multiplex PCR, and its TCRdb copy is limited to in-frame clones, with some not included. The sample lists 200,000 or so clones, roughly 88% occurring once. The specimen sequenced was PBMCs or T cells enriched from blood (not recorded which). The source is a woman aged 40 to 50 with acute COVID-19.

V is TRBV6-5 and J is TRBJ1-2; 9 bases match TRBD1. The CDR3 runs 14 residues. Germline CDR1 reads MNHEY; CDR2 reads SVGAGI. The J segment lost 4 bases and the V segment lost 2 bases, leaving 2 bases of the junction unmatched. Here the CDR3 DNA reads TGTGCCAGCAGTTACGCGGGACAGGGCTATGGCTACACCTTC. This codes for CASSYAGQGYGYTF.

This clone was picked up a small number of times. The J gene is TRBJ1-2, the V gene TRBV19, with 7 bases that match TRBD1. Germline assignment: CDR1 LNHDA and CDR2 SQIVND (reference sequence). V lost 3 bases to trimming and J lost 4 bases; unmatched junction nucleotides: 5. This CDR3 spans 14 amino acids. The CDR3 loop reads CASSIPGGRYGYTF. The CDR3, as DNA: TGTGCCAGTAGTATCCCAGGGGGTCGCTATGGCTACACCTTC.

The chain employs TRBV27 and TRBJ2-2; D might be TRBD1 (6 bases). Germline lookup yields CDR1 MNHEY and CDR2 SMNVEV (reference sequence). V was pared by 4 bases and J by 7 bases, with 10 bases between. The CDR3 is 13 residues long. CDR3 coding DNA: TGTGCCAGCAGTTCAACAGGGCTCGGGGAGCTGTTTTTT. Amino acids: CASSSTGLGELFF.

The J gene is TRBJ1-2, the V gene TRBV4-1, with D possibly TRBD1 on 6 matching bases. Germline lookup yields CDR1 MGHRA and CDR2 YSYEKL. The length of the CDR3 is 16 residues. V was cut by 3 bases and J by 3 bases, with 17 bases left in between. The CDR3 spells CASSHFLAPGDYGYTF. In DNA, the CDR3 is TGCGCCAGCAGCCATTTCCTGGCCCCAGGGGACTATGGCTACACCTTC.

In DNA form, the CDR3 reads TGCGCCAGCACGGTCGGGGTGAGCTCTGGAAACACCATATATTTT. Translating gives CASTVGVSSGNTIYF. The rearrangement uses TRBV5-1 and TRBJ1-3, with unresolved D. V lost 6 bases, J lost 0 bases, and 13 bases lay in between. The CDR3 runs to 15 residues. Germline V gives CDR1 SGHRS, CDR2 YFSETQ.

The chain carries TRBV28 and TRBJ1-5; TRBD1 is a possible D gene (5 bases). Deletions cut 8 bases from V and 3 bases from J, with 17 bases between. The CDR3 runs 15 residues. CDR1 and CDR2 (germline): MDHEN, SYDVKM. The CDR3 sequence is CASGETGGVNQPQHF. CDR3 nucleotides: TGTGCCAGCGGAGAGACGGGGGGTGTCAATCAGCCCCAGCATTTT.

The chain links TRBV5-1 to TRBJ2-3, with a tentative D call TRBD1 (5 bases). CDR1 and CDR2 from the germline V gene are SGHRS and YFSETQ. This CDR3 contains 17 residues. The V and J ends lost 0 bases and 2 bases respectively, with 16 bases between them. The CDR3 spells CASSLASGWATTDTQYF. The CDR3 nucleotides are TGCGCCAGCAGCTTGGCCTCAGGGTGGGCGACCACAGATACGCAGTATTTT.

The genes are TRBV11-2 and TRBJ2-7; 12 nucleotides align to TRBD2. V lost 1 base to trimming and J lost 7 bases; unmatched junction nucleotides: 5. The CDR3 totals 15 residues. Germline lookup yields CDR1 SGHAT and CDR2 FQNNGV. CDR3 region: CASSLASGGAREQYV. Written as DNA, the CDR3 is TGTGCCAGCAGCTTAGCTAGCGGGGGGGCTCGTGAGCAGTACGTC.

The chain combines TRBV5-1 with TRBJ1-3, with 11 nucleotides matching TRBD1. Trimming cost V 0 bases and J 7 bases; bases outside gene matches: 0. CDR1 is SGHRS, CDR2 YFSETQ, per germline. This CDR3 is 14 amino acids long. DNA of the CDR3: TGCGCCAGCAGCTTGGGGGACAGGGGGAACACCATATATTTT. Translation: CASSLGDRGNTIYF.

The chain uses TRBV6-5 and TRBJ2-1; D possibly corresponds to TRBD2 (5 bases). The CDR3 is 14 residues long. The V gene's germline CDR1 is MNHEY and CDR2 SVGAGI. Trimming pared 6 bases from V and 0 bases from J, leaving 9 bases between. The CDR3 sequence: CASREVSSYNEQFF. The CDR3 DNA sequence: TGTGCCAGCAGGGAGGTTAGCTCCTACAATGAGCAGTTCTTC.

V and J are TRBV7-3 and TRBJ2-7, with 10 bases identical to TRBD1. The CDR3 runs to 17 residues. J lost 2 bases, V lost 2 bases, and 9 bases had no gene match. From germline, CDR1 is SGHTA and CDR2 FQGTGA. CDR3 sequence reads: CASSLYGTGEGPYEQYF. CDR3 in DNA: TGTGCCAGCAGCTTATACGGGACAGGGGAAGGACCCTACGAGCAGTACTTC.

The V call is TRBV7-2, the J call TRBJ2-2; 7 bases agree with TRBD1. V shed 8 bases, J shed 3 bases, and the junction held 12 bases outside the gene matches. The CDR3 contains 16 residues. Germline CDR1 reads SGHTA; CDR2 reads FQGNSA. CDR3 loop: CASSHGQGVYTGELFF. The CDR3 nucleotides read TGTGCCAGCTCCCACGGGCAGGGGGTGTACACCGGGGAGCTGTTTTTT.

This clone was observed a single time. The chain has TRBV4-1 and TRBJ2-3; possible D gene TRBD1, 5 bases. V lost 0 bases to trimming and J lost 4 bases, with 14 bases between them. CDR3 size: 16 residues. Germline CDR1 is MGHRA and CDR2 is YSYEKL. CDR3 bases: TGCGCCAGCAGCCAAGATATGACAGCGTCCGCAGATACGCAGTATTTT. This sequence encodes CASSQDMTASADTQYF.

This clone was seen only once. V usage is TRBV11-2 and J usage is TRBJ1-5, with 7 bases lining up with TRBD1. Trimming cost V 4 bases and J 3 bases; bases outside gene matches: 3. The CDR3 sequence is 14 residues long. Germline values: CDR1 SGHAT, CDR2 FQNNGV. CDR3 loop: CASSWTGVNQPQHF. As DNA, the CDR3 is TGTGCCAGCAGCTGGACAGGCGTCAATCAGCCCCAGCATTTT.

The V and J genes are TRBV9 and TRBJ1-6; possible D gene TRBD1, 5 bases. Trimming took off 2 bases at V and 8 bases at J, with 11 bases between the two ends. Germline V gene sequence: CDR1 SGDLS, CDR2 YYNGEE. This CDR3 contains 14 residues. CDR3 amino acids: CASSVRGDDSPLHF. The DNA of the CDR3 is TGTGCCAGCAGCGTGCGGGGGGACGATTCACCCCTCCACTTT.

The rearrangement links TRBV9 to TRBJ2-4, with D maybe TRBD1 (5 bases). The germline gives CDR1 SGDLS, CDR2 YYNGEE. Trimming pared 0 bases from V and 3 bases from J, leaving 13 bases between. CDR3 length: 16 residues. The CDR3: CASSVGGASGKNIQYF. DNA of the CDR3: TGTGCCAGCAGCGTAGGTGGGGCTTCAGGCAAAAACATTCAGTACTTC.

CDR3 DNA: TGTGCCAGTAGTATTCAGGGGGCGCTTACCGGGGAGCTGTTTTTT. It specifies CASSIQGALTGELFF. The rearrangement uses TRBV19 and TRBJ2-2, with 8 positions matching TRBD1. The CDR3 length is 15 residues. The junction had 5 bases not matched to a gene; V was cut back by 3 bases and J by 5 bases. CDR1 and CDR2 from the germline V gene are LNHDA and SQIVND (reference sequence).

The chain has TRBV11-2 and TRBJ2-2, with D maybe TRBD2 (5 bases). The CDR3 covers 15 residues. CDR1 and CDR2 from the germline V gene are SGHAT and FQNNGV. V lost 3 bases to trimming and J lost 3 bases, with 11 bases between them. The CDR3 DNA reads as TGTGCCAGCAGCTTCCGGGATTCTGACACCGGGGAGCTGTTTTTT. Protein: CASSFRDSDTGELFF.

The genes are TRBV5-4 and TRBJ2-3; TRBD1 matches 8 bases. V was pared by 1 base and J by 6 bases, with 7 bases of the junction left unmatched. Germline V lookup: CDR1 SGHNT, CDR2 YYREEE (reference sequence). This CDR3 region has 15 residues. CDR3 DNA: TGTGCCAGCAGCTTGTCGACAGGGGAGAGGGATACGCAGTATTTT. Translation: CASSLSTGERDTQYF.

This chain links TRBV5-4 with TRBJ1-1, with a tentative D call TRBD1 (6 bases). Germline CDR1 reads SGHNT; CDR2 reads YYREEE (reference sequence). Trimming took off 5 bases at V and 7 bases at J, with 15 bases between the two ends. CDR3 length equals 13 residues. CDR3 loop: CASRSGQNFEAFF. The DNA of the CDR3 is TGTGCCAGCAGGAGTGGACAGAACTTTGAAGCTTTCTTT.

This chain links TRBV7-2 with TRBJ1-6; no definite D call. Trimming cost V 2 bases and J 10 bases, with 12 bases left between them. CDR1 and CDR2 (germline): SGHTA, FQGNSA. The CDR3 consists of 14 residues. The DNA for the CDR3 is TGTGCCAGCAGCTTAATAAGACAAAACTCACCCCTCCACTTT. This encodes CASSLIRQNSPLHF.

This clone was counted once. This chain uses TRBV7-2 with TRBJ2-5; 12 bases align to TRBD2. The CDR3 runs 15 residues. The V segment lost 5 bases and the J segment 4 bases; nucleotides outside the gene matches: 5. Germline values: CDR1 SGHTA, CDR2 FQGNSA. This chain's CDR3 is CASSPQLAGGETQYF. CDR3 DNA: TGTGCCAGCAGCCCCCAACTAGCGGGGGGAGAGACCCAGTACTTC.

The chain is built from TRBV9 and TRBJ2-1; perhaps TRBD1 as D (5 bases). CDR1 is SGDLS and CDR2 is YYNGEE in the germline V gene. Trimming shortened V by 3 bases and J by 2 bases, and 24 bases separated the two germline ends. This CDR3 contains 19 residues. The CDR3 sequence: CASSAGKKAGLGPYNEQFF. CDR3 nucleotides: TGTGCCAGCAGCGCAGGAAAAAAGGCAGGGTTGGGCCCCTACAATGAGCAGTTCTTC.

This chain joins TRBV5-1 and TRBJ1-1; 8 bases are shared with TRBD1. The CDR3 has 19 residues. Looked up from germline, CDR1 is SGHRS and CDR2 is YFSETQ. V gave up 1 base and J gave up 7 bases; unmatched junction bases: 21. The CDR3 loop reads CASSLTTLRSTGEGVEAFF. The CDR3 DNA reads TGCGCCAGCAGCTTGACAACTCTTCGCTCGACAGGGGAGGGGGTTGAAGCTTTCTTT.

V gene TRBV29-1 combines with J gene TRBJ2-7; D remains ambiguous. Germline CDR1 SQVTM, CDR2 ANQGSEA. V dropped 6 bases and J dropped 0 bases, with 12 bases sitting between them. The CDR3 consists of 13 residues. The CDR3 DNA reads as TGCAGCGTATTCCTGGTGAGCTCCTACGAGCAGTACTTC. Translating gives CSVFLVSSYEQYF.

The chain carries TRBV4-3 and TRBJ1-1; maybe TRBD1 (5 bases). From germline, CDR1 is LGHNA and CDR2 YSLEER. V lost 4 bases, J lost 4 bases, and 16 bases lay in between. The CDR3 extends over 15 amino acids. CDR3 sequence reads: CASSRGRGPSTEAFF. The CDR3 nucleotides are TGCGCCAGCAGCCGTGGGAGGGGTCCCTCCACTGAAGCTTTCTTT.

The V and J genes are TRBV7-2 and TRBJ2-3, with 9 bases fitting TRBD2. Germline assignment: CDR1 SGHTA and CDR2 FQGNSA. Germline trimming cut 6 bases from V and 2 bases from J; bases unmatched to any gene: 6. This CDR3 spans 15 amino acids. The chain's CDR3 is CASSLSGGNTDTQYF. As DNA, the CDR3 is TGTGCCAGCAGTCTTAGCGGGGGAAACACAGATACGCAGTATTTT.

The chain employs TRBV11-2 and TRBJ1-2, with D hard to call. Germline loops: CDR1 SGHAT, CDR2 FQNNGV. The ends were cut back, 3 bases at V and 5 bases at J, with 10 bases in the middle. This CDR3 contains 13 residues. The CDR3 sequence: CASSLAGIYGYTF. The CDR3 nucleotides read TGTGCCAGCAGCTTGGCCGGGATATATGGCTACACCTTC.